A single sample is the source of the 31 T cell receptor beta chains below, sequenced in a study of blood T cells in healthy people across ages. Next came a second PCR, run for about 7 to 12 cycles, which used a sample-barcoded 5' primer along with a J-beta primer mix. One entry per CDR3 protein, called by TCRdb with MiXCR from the 5' RACE reads. The table includes about a million distinct CDR3 sequences, just over 50% detected once. The source material was blood. Receptor source: an older woman in good health.

Concerning this clonotype: Germline is not matched at one junction end, which may reflect a read error. The CDR3 loop reads CASSLGQNQGYTEQFF. The DNA of the CDR3 is TGCGCCAGCAGCTTGGGTCAGAACCAAGGATACACTGAGCAGTTCTTC. The chain joins TRBV5-1 to TRBJ2-1; unclear D gene. Germline-derived CDR1 and CDR2 are SGHRS and YFSETQ. The CDR3 runs 16 residues.

V gene TRBV12-3 or TRBV12-4 combines with J gene TRBJ1-5; D not certain. V was clipped by 3 bases and J by 1 base, with 7 bases between them. CDR3 size: 14 residues. The CDR3 DNA reads as TGTGCCAGCAGTTTGGAACTAAGCAATCAGCCCCAGCATTTT. Residues: CASSLELSNQPQHF.

This chain uses TRBV21-1 with TRBJ2-2; the D call in the table, TRBD2, was not verified against the DNA. TRBV21-1 is a pseudogene segment. The CDR3 sequence is 19 residues long. The CDR3 reads CASSGKWRDSKRNTGELFF. For the CDR3, the DNA is TGTGCCAGCAGCGGCAAGTGGCGGGACTCCAAGAGAAACACCGGGGAGCTGTTTTTT.

The chain uses TRBV28 and TRBJ2-5; 7 bases line up with TRBD1. The J call is in doubt because the DNA end fits TRBJ2-7 better. CDR1 is MDHEN, CDR2 SYDVKM, per germline. This CDR3 comprises 15 residues. This CDR3 is CASSLADRVPYEQYF. As DNA, the CDR3 is TGTGCCAGCAGTTTAGCCGACAGGGTGCCCTACGAGCAGTACTTC.

As to this clonotype: A read error may produce the germline difference seen at one junction end. The V gene is TRBV29-1, the J gene TRBJ2-1, with D hard to call. This CDR3 is 13 amino acids long. CDR1 is SQVTM and CDR2 is ANQGSEA in the germline V gene. The CDR3: CSPLRKPNNERFF. The CDR3 DNA is TGCAGCCCTTTGCGAAAACCAAACAATGAGCGGTTCTTC.

This chain links TRBV20-1 with TRBJ2-7; no clear D. The germline V gene encodes CDR1 DFQATT and CDR2 SNEGSKA (reference sequence). This CDR3 region has 15 residues. The V gene lost 1 base and the J gene lost 2 bases, with 15 bases spanning the gap. The CDR3 DNA sequence: TGCAGTGCTAGAGTGTGGCGGATCAAAACCTACGAGCAGTACTTC. Its protein is CSARVWRIKTYEQYF.

The chain joins TRBV12-3 or TRBV12-4 to TRBJ2-1; possible D gene TRBD2, 5 bases. V shed 2 bases and J shed 3 bases, with 11 bases lying between them. The CDR3 covers 15 residues. The chain's CDR3 is CASSLSGSGYNEQFF. The CDR3 coding sequence is TGTGCCAGCAGTTTAAGTGGGAGCGGCTACAATGAGCAGTTCTTC.

V usage is TRBV24-1 and J usage is TRBJ2-4, with TRBD1 as a possible D gene (6 bases). The J call may be incorrect, as the DNA end agrees better with TRBJ2-7. The CDR3 has 15 amino acids. Germline V lookup: CDR1 KGHDR, CDR2 SFDVKD. The CDR3 loop is CATSDPTTTGNEQYF. The DNA for the CDR3 is TGTGCCACCAGTGACCCCACCACGACAGGTAACGAGCAGTACTTC.

The gene calls are TRBV10-3 and TRBJ2-2; 8 positions match TRBD1. The CDR3 has 14 residues. Germline loops: CDR1 ENHRY, CDR2 SYGVKD. V was clipped by 3 bases and J by 4 bases; unmatched bases: 1. CDR3 region: CAISEQGGTGELFF. The CDR3 region has the DNA TGTGCCATCAGTGAACAGGGGGGCACCGGGGAGCTGTTTTTT.

The CDR3 loop is CASSSVQGFGTNEKLFF. The DNA for the CDR3 is TGTGCCAGCAGCTCCGTCCAGGGGTTTGGAACTAATGAAAAACTGTTTTTT. The gene calls are TRBV5-5 and TRBJ1-4, with a weak D call TRBD1 (6 bases). V was shortened by 3 bases and J by 1 base, with 16 bases between the two germline ends. The CDR3 sequence is 17 residues long. From germline, CDR1 is SGHKS and CDR2 YYEKEE (reference sequence).

CDR3 amino acids: CAISGTSQETQYF. The CDR3 DNA reads TGTGCCATCAGTGGGACTAGCCAAGAGACCCAGTACTTC. The chain combines TRBV10-3 with TRBJ2-5, with 7 bases identical to TRBD2. V shed 4 bases, J shed 1 base, and the junction held 0 bases outside the gene matches. The length of the CDR3 is 13 residues. Germline CDR1 is ENHRY and CDR2 is SYGVKD.

The chain employs TRBV13 and TRBJ1-2; 7 bases line up with TRBD1. In germline, CDR1 is PRHDT, CDR2 FYEKMQ (reference sequence). V lost 4 bases and J lost 4; bases outside the gene matches: 9. The CDR3 extends over 15 amino acids. CDR3 region: CASSYLGQQLYGYTF. The CDR3 nucleotides are TGTGCCAGCAGCTACCTGGGACAGCAACTCTATGGCTACACCTTC.

The chain recombines TRBV5-1 with TRBJ2-5; the D gene could be TRBD1 or TRBD2 (5 bases each). CDR3 size: 17 residues. CDR1 and CDR2 from the germline V gene are SGHRS and YFSETQ. The V and J ends lost 3 bases and 1 base respectively, with 19 bases between them. Here the CDR3 reads CASSSGLALGAQETQYF. The CDR3 nucleotides are TGCGCCAGCAGCTCTGGGCTAGCCCTCGGGGCCCAAGAGACCCAGTACTTC.

The gene calls are TRBV18 and TRBJ1-6; D remains unclear. The CDR3 covers 15 residues. Looked up from germline, CDR1 is KGHSH and CDR2 is LQKENI. V was shortened by 1 base and J by 6 bases, with 10 bases between the two germline ends. CDR3 sequence: CASSPLEGGNSPLHF. The DNA for the CDR3 is TGTGCCAGCTCACCACTGGAGGGAGGTAATTCACCCCTCCACTTT.

This clonotype was recorded a few times. The V and J genes are TRBV29-1 and TRBJ2-5; 13 bases agree with TRBD2. CDR1 is SQVTM and CDR2 is ANQGSEA in the germline V gene. The CDR3 contains 14 residues. With V trimmed by 7 bases and J by 2 bases, 4 bases remained unmatched. CDR3 in DNA: TGCAGCGCCCGGGGACTAGCGGGGCAAGAGACCCAGTACTTC. This gives the protein CSARGLAGQETQYF.

This clonotype was seen only a few times. J is TRBJ2-5 and V is TRBV5-1; D is possibly TRBD1 or TRBD2 (5 bases each). V was pared by 0 bases and J by 1 base, with 19 bases between. From germline, CDR1 is SGHRS and CDR2 YFSETQ. This CDR3 spans 18 amino acids. The CDR3 DNA follows: TGCGCCAGCAGCTTGGCAGGGTACCAAGCGGTAACCCAAGAGACCCAGTACTTC. It encodes CASSLAGYQAVTQETQYF.

This chain connects TRBV2 to TRBJ1-5, with a possible D match to TRBD1 (5 bases). The germline V and J ends were trimmed by 7 bases and 0 bases, with 13 bases remaining between them. The germline V gene has CDR1 SNHLY and CDR2 FYNNEI. The CDR3 extends over 15 amino acids. The chain's CDR3 is CASTPGPYSNQPQHF. CDR3 in DNA: TGTGCCAGCACCCCGGGACCTTATAGCAATCAGCCCCAGCATTTT.

There are many counts of this clonotype. The rearrangement uses TRBV4-1 and TRBJ2-7, with 8 positions matching TRBD1. The ends lost 4 bases at V and 0 bases at J; junction bases unmatched: 20. The CDR3 sequence is 20 residues long. Germline loops: CDR1 MGHRA, CDR2 YSYEKL. This CDR3 is CASSPGRTGIRLTPSYEQYF. The CDR3 DNA sequence: TGCGCCAGCAGCCCCGGCCGGACAGGGATTCGGCTTACTCCCTCCTACGAGCAGTACTTC.

The chain recombines TRBV29-1 with TRBJ2-5, with D tentatively TRBD1 or TRBD2 (5 bases each). Germline CDR1 and CDR2: SQVTM and ANQGSEA. Trimming cost V 6 bases and J 11 bases, with 22 bases left between them. This CDR3 contains 13 residues. CDR3 bases: TGCAGCGTGGAATCAGCAGCGGACAATGAGCAGTACTTC. Its protein is CSVESAADNEQYF.

The CDR3 nucleotides are TGTGCCAGCAGTGACGGTGCGGGGTGCCCCTACGAGCAGTACTTC. Encoded protein: CASSDGAGCPYEQYF. The V call is TRBV6-4, the J call TRBJ2-7, with D possibly TRBD2 on 6 matching bases. The CDR3 sequence is 15 residues long. V was shortened by 2 bases and J by 2 bases, with 13 bases between the two germline ends. Germline lookup yields CDR1 MRHNA and CDR2 SNTAGT.

This chain uses TRBV10-3 with TRBJ1-2; 7 bases fit TRBD1. The CDR3 has 13 amino acids. Germline assignment: CDR1 ENHRY and CDR2 SYGVKD. The junction had 1 base not matched to a gene; V was cut back by 0 bases and J by 6 bases. In nucleotides, the CDR3 is TGTGCCATCAGTGAGTCGACAGGGAATGGCTACACCTTC. It yields the protein CAISESTGNGYTF.

CDR3 sequence: CASSFGTGTGYSYEQYF. CDR3 bases: TGTGCCAGCAGTTTTGGGACCGGGACAGGGTATTCCTACGAGCAGTACTTC. The rearrangement links TRBV12-3 or TRBV12-4 to TRBJ2-7; TRBD1 agrees at 9 bases. The length of the CDR3 is 17 residues. V was pared by 3 bases and J by 1 base, with 10 bases of the junction left unmatched.

The rearrangement uses TRBV3-1 and TRBJ2-3; TRBD1 agrees at 8 bases. CDR3 size: 17 residues. V shed 1 base, J shed 0 bases, and the junction held 6 bases outside the gene matches. Germline loops: CDR1 LGHDT, CDR2 YNNKEL (reference sequence). This chain's CDR3 is CASSQADRVPSTDTQYF. CDR3 DNA: TGTGCCAGCAGCCAAGCGGACAGGGTTCCTAGCACAGATACGCAGTATTTT.

This clonotype was seen a handful of times. The V and J genes are TRBV2 and TRBJ2-5, with a weak D call TRBD1 (6 bases). CDR3 length: 11 amino acids. Germline V gene lookup returns CDR1 SNHLY and CDR2 FYNNEI. V was trimmed by 6 bases and J by 11 bases, leaving 13 bases between them. The CDR3 DNA follows: TGTGCCAGCAGCCCTTTTACAGGGCAGTACTTC. Translation: CASSPFTGQYF.

As DNA, the CDR3 is TGCGCCAGCAAGGGGACTAGTTCTGTAGATACGCAGTATTTT. Protein: CASKGTSSVDTQYF. The chain links TRBV5-1 to TRBJ2-3; TRBD2 aligns across 8 bases. This CDR3 region has 14 residues. CDR1 is SGHRS, CDR2 YFSETQ, per germline. V gave up 6 bases and J gave up 5 bases; unmatched junction bases: 8.

The chain joins TRBV20-1 to TRBJ2-4, with a possible D match to TRBD1 (5 bases). The DNA end favors TRBJ2-7, so the J call may be wrong. The CDR3 length is 13 residues. Germline values: CDR1 DFQATT, CDR2 SNEGSKA (reference sequence). CDR3 loop: CSASEQGSHEQYF. CDR3 DNA sequence: TGCAGTGCTAGCGAGCAGGGTTCCCACGAGCAGTACTTC.

The V call is TRBV28, the J call TRBJ1-5; 7 bases agree with TRBD1. V lost 5 bases and J lost 5; bases outside the gene matches: 9. CDR3 length: 15 amino acids. CDR1 is MDHEN and CDR2 is SYDVKM in the germline V gene. The CDR3 region has the DNA TGTGCCAGCAGTCCGGGGACAGCCTCGGATCAGCCCCAGCATTTT. Its protein is CASSPGTASDQPQHF.

The rearrangement joins TRBV6-2 or TRBV6-3 to TRBJ2-5; TRBD1 is a possible D gene (5 bases). The CDR3 consists of 16 residues. Looked up from germline, CDR1 is MNHEY and CDR2 is SVGEGT. V shed 2 bases and J shed 11 bases, with 24 bases lying between them. CDR3 nucleotide sequence: TGTGCCAGCAGTTACGGTCGGCAGGGTCCCCCCAATGAGCAGTACTTC. This gives the protein CASSYGRQGPPNEQYF.

This chain uses TRBV6-1 with TRBJ2-3, with 7 positions matching TRBD1. Germline V CDR1 and CDR2: MNHNS, SASEGT. The CDR3 consists of 13 residues. V gave up 7 bases and J gave up 3 bases; unmatched junction bases: 4. The CDR3 loop is CASNGQATDTQYF. CDR3 nucleotide sequence: TGTGCCAGCAACGGACAGGCGACAGATACGCAGTATTTT.

This sequence joins TRBV20-1 and TRBJ2-4; perhaps TRBD2 as D (5 bases). The J call could be wrong; TRBJ2-7 is a better fit for the DNA end. The CDR3 consists of 11 residues. Germline V lookup: CDR1 DFQATT, CDR2 SNEGSKA (reference sequence). The CDR3 reads CSAVKGSEQYF. The CDR3 coding sequence is TGCAGTGCGGTAAAAGGGAGCGAGCAGTACTTC.

This clonotype was observed a few times. V is TRBV9 and J is TRBJ2-1; the D gene is possibly TRBD2 (6 bases). This CDR3 contains 15 residues. V lost 4 bases and J 1 base, leaving 12 bases between the germline ends. Germline V gene lookup returns CDR1 SGDLS and CDR2 YYNGEE. CDR3 amino acids: CASSSSTSSYNEQFF. As DNA, the CDR3 is TGTGCCAGCAGCTCCTCGACTAGTTCCTACAATGAGCAGTTCTTC.